What follows are 22 T cell receptor beta chains derived from one specimen sequenced in a study of T-cell reconstitution after alpha-beta-depleted transplantation in children. Using unique molecular identifiers, the investigators prepared the TCRbeta library. TCRdb ran MiXCR on the PCR reads and lists one entry per CDR3 protein. Among hundreds of thousands of distinct CDR3 sequences, around 12% were seen once, and the ten largest hold approximately 2.4%. The specimen comprised PBMCs from the stem cell graft donor, sampled from the stem cell graft. These TCRs come from a human donor who donated a stem cell graft to a child with acute lymphoblastic leukemia.

This clonotype turned up a few times. The V gene is TRBV5-1, the J gene TRBJ2-7, with 11 nucleotides matching TRBD1. Germline V lookup: CDR1 SGHRS, CDR2 YFSETQ. The CDR3 extends over 16 amino acids. V lost 0 bases to trimming and J lost 1 base; unmatched junction nucleotides: 3. CDR3 protein: CASSLDGQGASYEQYF. The CDR3 region has the DNA TGCGCCAGCAGCTTGGACGGACAGGGGGCTTCCTACGAGCAGTACTTC. The variable domain in full, completed from reference TRBV5-1 and TRBJ2-7, reads KAGVTQTPRYLIKTRGQQVTLSCSPISGHRSVSWYQQTPGQGLQFLFEYFSETQRNKGNFPGRFSGRQFSNSRSEMNVSTLELGDSALYLCASSLDGQGASYEQYFGPGTRLTVT.

This clonotype occurred many times. The CDR3 coding sequence is TGTGCCAGCGGACAGGGTGTTAGGGGCTACACCTTC. Translation: CASGQGVRGYTF. V and J are TRBV12-3 or TRBV12-4 and TRBJ1-2, with 8 bases matching TRBD1. Losses at the gene ends were 8 bases for V and 8 bases for J; bases not matched to a gene: 7. The CDR3 has 12 amino acids.

This clonotype has a count of ten or more. V usage is TRBV29-1 and J usage is TRBJ1-2; the D is unclear. Trimming stripped 3 bases from V and 6 bases from J, with 2 bases between. The CDR3 contains 9 residues. Germline assignment: CDR1 SQVTM and CDR2 ANQGSEA. This CDR3 is CSVEDGYTF. For the CDR3, the DNA is TGCAGCGTTGAGGATGGCTACACCTTC.

The CDR3 coding sequence is TGTGCCAGCAGCTCGGGACAGGAAGTCGAAAAACTGTTTTTT. It encodes CASSSGQEVEKLFF. The J gene is TRBJ1-4, the V gene TRBV5-4, with 8 bases that match TRBD1. With 3 bases clipped from V and 8 bases from J, the junction kept 6 bases outside the gene matches. The CDR3 runs 14 residues. Per germline, CDR1 SGHNT and CDR2 YYREEE (reference sequence).

In its sample, this clonotype was seen many times. The chain carries TRBV5-1 and TRBJ2-1; 7 nucleotides agree with TRBD1. The CDR3 has 14 amino acids. The V gene end was trimmed by 4 bases and the J gene end by 4 bases; junction bases not matched to a gene: 5. Germline V gene sequence: CDR1 SGHRS, CDR2 YFSETQ. The CDR3 nucleotides are TGCGCCAGCAGCAAGGGGGCGAGATACAATGAGCAGTTCTTC. Translated, it gives CASSKGARYNEQFF.

This clonotype was found a few times. The rearrangement uses TRBV3-1 and TRBJ1-2, with TRBD1 as a possible D gene (6 bases). Germline lookup yields CDR1 LGHDT and CDR2 YNNKEL (reference sequence). The length of the CDR3 is 15 residues. Trimming cost V 2 bases and J 6 bases, with 16 bases left between them. The chain's CDR3 is CASSQFSRGDHGYTF. CDR3 DNA sequence: TGTGCCAGCAGCCAATTTTCCAGGGGTGATCATGGCTACACCTTC.

This clonotype was seen many times. The chain couples TRBV6-2 or TRBV6-3 to TRBJ2-1; TRBD1 matches at 7 bases. The CDR3 length is 14 residues. Germline V gene lookup returns CDR1 MNHEY and CDR2 SVGEGT. V lost 6 bases and J lost 15; bases outside the gene matches: 17. The CDR3 region is CASRPHAGQAAGFF. The CDR3 nucleotides are TGTGCCAGCAGACCACACGCAGGACAGGCCGCCGGGTTCTTC.

This clonotype was picked up many times. V gene TRBV12-3 or TRBV12-4 combines with J gene TRBJ2-7, with TRBD1 matching over 7 bases. After removal of 5 bases from V and 4 bases from J, the junction contained 5 bases not matched to a gene. The CDR3 is 13 amino acids. CDR3: CASSPRQGYEQYF. CDR3 nucleotides: TGTGCCAGCAGTCCTCGACAGGGATACGAGCAGTACTTC.

This clonotype was counted ten times or more. The genes are TRBV20-1 and TRBJ2-7, with 7 bases aligning to TRBD2. J gave up 1 base and V 3 bases, and 6 bases lay outside the gene matches. The CDR3 spans 14 residues. CDR1 is DFQATT and CDR2 is SNEGSKA in the germline V gene (reference sequence). In DNA form, the CDR3 reads TGCAGTGCTAGGCAGCGGGGCGTGTCCTACGAGCAGTACTTC. Translation gives CSARQRGVSYEQYF.

This clonotype was recorded many times. The chain employs TRBV9 and TRBJ2-3; D is unresolved. Germline lookup yields CDR1 SGDLS and CDR2 YYNGEE. The CDR3 contains 16 residues. V lost 1 base to trimming and J lost 0 bases, with 12 bases between them. DNA for the CDR3: TGTGCCAGCAGCGTAACCGCGGACCTTAGCACAGATACGCAGTATTTT. As protein: CASSVTADLSTDTQYF.

This clonotype was seen a few times. V usage is TRBV7-9 and J usage is TRBJ1-2; D possibly corresponds to TRBD1 (6 bases). The V gene's germline CDR1 is SEHNR and CDR2 FQNEAQ (reference sequence). CDR3 length: 12 amino acids. Trimming stripped 4 bases from V and 11 bases from J, with 14 bases between. The CDR3 is CASSSDRPPYTF. The CDR3, as DNA: TGTGCCAGCAGCTCTGACAGGCCACCTTACACCTTC.

This clonotype occurred many times. J is TRBJ2-1 and V is TRBV6-2 or TRBV6-3, with D possibly being TRBD2 (5 bases). The CDR3 has 16 amino acids. With 3 bases removed from V and 4 bases from J, the gap between germline ends came to 16 bases. The germline CDR1 and CDR2 sequences are MNHEY and SVGEGT. CDR3 sequence: CASSYFGGPVYNEQFF. DNA for the CDR3: TGTGCCAGCAGTTATTTTGGCGGGCCGGTTTACAATGAGCAGTTCTTC.

There are many counts of this clonotype. This chain links TRBV7-2 with TRBJ2-1, with D perhaps assigned TRBD1 or TRBD2 (6 bases each). Trimming pared 1 base from V and 4 bases from J, leaving 11 bases between. CDR3 length: 15 amino acids. Germline V gives CDR1 SGHTA, CDR2 FQGNSA. For the CDR3, the DNA is TGTGCCAGCAGCTTAGAGGGGGGACCGTACAATGAGCAGTTCTTC. It translates to CASSLEGGPYNEQFF.

This clonotype was picked up many times. The CDR3 protein is CASSTGLGETAQPQHF. The DNA of the CDR3 is TGTGCCAGTAGTACAGGGCTTGGGGAGACCGCCCAGCCCCAGCATTTT. The V call is TRBV19, the J call TRBJ1-5; tentative D call: TRBD1 (5 bases). From germline, CDR1 is LNHDA and CDR2 SQIVND (reference sequence). Trimming took 4 bases from V and 7 from J, leaving 20 bases between them. The CDR3 extends over 16 amino acids.

This clonotype was observed many times. V gene TRBV28 combines with J gene TRBJ2-3; 8 bases map to TRBD2. Germline CDR1 is MDHEN and CDR2 is SYDVKM. The junction had 7 bases not matched to a gene; V was cut back by 3 bases and J by 5 bases. The CDR3 length is 15 residues. The CDR3 reads CASSFERGNLDTQYF. As DNA, the CDR3 is TGTGCCAGCAGTTTCGAGCGGGGGAATTTAGATACGCAGTATTTT.

This clonotype was counted many times. The chain links TRBV4-3 to TRBJ2-7; no clear D. Germline V lookup: CDR1 LGHNA, CDR2 YSLEER. The CDR3 spans 18 residues. With 1 base removed from V and 6 bases from J, the gap between germline ends came to 25 bases. CDR3 in amino acids: CASSQVVNGYSSSSEQYF. The CDR3 DNA reads as TGCGCCAGCAGCCAAGTTGTAAATGGGTACTCCTCATCGTCCGAGCAGTACTTC.

This clonotype was found a few times. V gene TRBV7-9 combines with J gene TRBJ1-5, with a possible D match to TRBD1 (5 bases). Trimming removed 2 bases at V and 3 bases at J, with 14 bases between. Germline V CDR1 and CDR2: SEHNR, FQNEAQ (reference sequence). This CDR3 region has 16 residues. CDR3 DNA sequence: TGTGCCAGCAGCTTAATTTTTTCAGGGTTCAATCAGCCCCAGCATTTT. It specifies CASSLIFSGFNQPQHF.

Ten or more counts support this clonotype. This chain joins TRBV9 and TRBJ2-7; no reliable D call. Trimming pared 4 bases from V and 5 bases from J, leaving 10 bases between. The CDR3 runs to 12 residues. CDR1 is SGDLS and CDR2 is YYNGEE in the germline V gene. The CDR3 coding sequence is TGTGCCAGCAGCCCGTCTGGGGACGAGCAGTACTTC. It codes for CASSPSGDEQYF.

In this sample, this clonotype turned up many times. The genes are TRBV20-1 and TRBJ1-6, with TRBD1 matching over 7 bases. The V gene's germline CDR1 is DFQATT and CDR2 SNEGSKA (reference sequence). This CDR3 region has 12 residues. Unmatched junction bases numbered 5, after V lost 0 bases and J lost 15 bases. The CDR3: CSARDWGTVLHF. The CDR3 DNA reads TGCAGTGCTAGAGATTGGGGGACAGTCCTCCACTTT.

This clonotype was picked up many times. CDR3 sequence (DNA): TGTGCCAGCAGTTTGGCTGGGGATGGAACTGAAGCTTTCTTT. Its protein product is CASSLAGDGTEAFF. The rearrangement joins TRBV12-3 or TRBV12-4 to TRBJ1-1; the D is unclear. The CDR3 runs 14 residues. V lost 3 bases and J lost 5, with 13 bases in between.

This clonotype was observed many times. The CDR3 DNA follows: TGCGCCAGCAGCGTCTCCGGGACAACCTACAATGAGCAGTTCTTC. Protein: CASSVSGTTYNEQFF. The chain couples TRBV5-1 to TRBJ2-1, with a tentative D call TRBD1 (6 bases). The CDR3 runs to 15 residues. Trimming pared 4 bases from V and 2 bases from J, leaving 13 bases between. Germline CDR1 reads SGHRS; CDR2 reads YFSETQ. Complete variable domain (other parts from reference TRBV5-1 and TRBJ2-1): KAGVTQTPRYLIKTRGQQVTLSCSPISGHRSVSWYQQTPGQGLQFLFEYFSETQRNKGNFPGRFSGRQFSNSRSEMNVSTLELGDSALYLCASSVSGTTYNEQFFGPGTRLTVL.

This clonotype came up many times. The CDR3 loop is CASSDSGRRVYEQYF. In nucleotides, the CDR3 is TGCGCCAGCAGTGATTCAGGGAGGAGGGTTTACGAGCAGTACTTC. V gene TRBV10-2 combines with J gene TRBJ2-7, with TRBD2 as a possible D gene (6 bases). This CDR3 is built from 15 residues. V dropped 3 bases and J dropped 4 bases, with 16 bases sitting between them. From germline, CDR1 is WSHSY and CDR2 SAAADI.